The source of this T cell receptor beta chain is a study of cytomegalovirus exposure and HLA in healthy donors. Germline V gives CDR1 LGHNA, CDR2 YNFKEQ. The CDR3 has 14 amino acids. V was clipped by 5 bases and J by 3 bases; unmatched bases: 4. This PCR relied on a set of 60 Vbeta primers and 13 Jbeta primers. Generated by immunoSEQ multiplex PCR, the TCRdb table keeps only in-frame clones and is missing some. The sample includes roughly 160,000 clones, about four fifths of them seen just once. Material: PBMCs. This clonotype originated in a man aged 25-45 years in good health and CMV-seronegative. The chain combines TRBV4-2 with TRBJ1-5, with 7 nucleotides matching TRBD1. The CDR3: CASSSGQTNQPQHF. CDR3 bases: TGTGCCAGCAGCTCGGGACAGACCAATCAGCCCCAGCATTTT.